This TCR beta chain is drawn from a study of cytomegalovirus exposure and HLA in healthy donors (dated by TCRdb to 2015 to 2018). Study-wide context: An earlier analysis of roughly 610 of the donors reported 276 Gb of sequence data and 95 million to 120 million unique TCR beta sequences obtained from about 179 million T cells. Approximately 310 gigabases of sequencing data and around 80 million unique TCR sequences made up an early release that covered 500 to 700 HLA-typed donors. The genetic ancestry cluster associated with self-reported Caucasian donors included 81% of the 300 to 400 genotyped donors. The study was designed to test whether signatures of past pathogen exposure could be identified by cataloging public T cell receptors. The study used immunosequencing to profile the T cell repertoires of several hundred subjects and linked those repertoires to cytomegalovirus serostatus. A separate validation cohort of 90 to 150 different subjects was used in addition to the roughly 670-subject first cohort. To predict cytomegalovirus infection status, the study brought together high-throughput TCR immunosequencing, statistical association of individual TCRs with disease status, and machine learning. To study patterns of TCR occurrence, a later analysis re-analyzed previously published TCR beta repertoires from 700 or so donors and added high-resolution HLA genotyping. The later analysis used no new phenotypic data to find candidate immune exposures, relying instead on TCR beta sequences and their occurrence across donors. To decide whether each TCR beta V gene segment behaved as functional or pseudogenic, an earlier analysis of some 570 of the donors relied on high-throughput TCR beta sequencing. Donor age, sex, ethnicity and CMV serostatus were compiled together with the repertoire data. Genome-wide SNP genotypes for about three fifths of the roughly 670 donors were used in a later genetic analysis, which treated that subset as a discovery cohort. All discovery cohort repertoires had been generated using a single sequencing platform. HLA typing covered class I and class II loci at four-digit resolution. Typing coverage varied by locus: roughly 620-640 donors for A, B, C, DRB1 and DQB1; roughly 560 for DQA1; 600 to 610 for DPA1; about 450 for DPB1. Because of strong linkage in the cohort, four to six DR-DQ haplotypes were treated as single units for association and clustering. Among some 410 genotyped donors of the cohort, an average of about 240,000 unique TCR beta nucleotide sequences were sequenced per donor, around a sixth of them non-productive. Summary of the overall study and its limitations: In a later analysis, the rate of TCR association differed among HLA loci, with DRB1 alleles having the most associated TCRs and HLA-C alleles having the fewest. Strong co-occurrence of HLA alleles, especially DR and DQ, made assigning TCR associations to individual alleles difficult. In an earlier analysis of about 600 of the donors, most TCR beta V segments appeared in productive rearrangements about 87% or about 30% of the time, broadly matching IMGT annotations. In a later analysis, HLA-associated TCR beta chains showed more clonal expansion and lower generation probabilities than non-associated chains that were equally common. Several of the top co-occurrence clusters appeared to be linked to parvovirus B19, influenza, CMV and Epstein-Barr virus, according to a later analysis. This cohort had only TCR beta chains sequenced, and the lack of alpha or paired-chain data limited which features could be detected. An association between a missense DCLRE1C variant and V-gene and J-gene trimming of TCR beta chains was found in a later genetic analysis and replicated in an independent cohort. HLA typing was unavailable for some donors at each locus, so association tests used only the typed subset. At a false discovery rate of 0.05, a later analysis linked approximately 18,000 TCR beta sequences to specific HLA alleles. The authors suggested that the approach could potentially be generalized to other disease states and immunological phenotypes. Roughly uniform sequencing depth across donors was assumed in presence/absence analyses, although this assumption may not hold. Most TCR sequences were seen in very few donors, while some public TCRs were found in many individuals. A cluster of highly shared sequence variants was judged likely to be a technical artifact of the sequencing pipeline. The classifier was reported to diagnose cytomegalovirus status with high specificity and sensitivity in both the original cohort and the validation cohort. Most CMV-associated TCR beta chains appeared to be HLA-restricted in a later analysis, and the HLA associations seemed to be driven largely by CMV exposure. The only immune exposure information available for the cohort was CMV serostatus. Correlated functional status among segregating V segments might be attributable to linkage disequilibrium, but an unknown experimental factor could not be ruled out. Because the 87-base-pair reads could not distinguish some IMGT-functional V segments, including TRBV6-2 and TRBV6-3, those segments were excluded. Compared with the roughly 670-donor mean, donors in an Asian-associated ancestry cluster had fewer N-insertions in productive TCRs, according to a later genetic analysis. Roughly 17 rarely observed V segments, including chromosome 9 orphons, were excluded from the earlier analysis of approximately 500 of the donors because counts were too low. A further reported finding was that TCR beta sequences accurately predicted the HLA-A and HLA-B alleles for most subjects in the first cohort. A total of about 150 TCR beta chains were listed by the study as associated with cytomegalovirus. A few of the identified cytomegalovirus-associated TCR beta chains were confirmed in vitro to be specific for cytomegalovirus antigens.

The cohort comprised 666 healthy bone marrow donors. At the time of sampling, every cohort member was nominally healthy, though immune exposures that went unrecorded were likely present. The donor was CMV seropositive and was included in the group of 250 to 300 seropositive cohort members. Every donor gave a peripheral blood sample, and the peripheral blood mononuclear cells from that sample were used for TCR beta sequencing. Genomic DNA was extracted from the blood cell samples with the Qiagen DNeasy Blood Extraction Kit. Trimming accounts for 5 bases at V and 6 bases at J, while the number of junction bases matched to no gene is 8. The germline V gene sets CDR1 to KGHSH and CDR2 to LQKENI. The CDR3, from cysteine to phenylalanine, totals 15 residues. Only the CDR3 region is kept as DNA, spanning 45 bases read in frame from base 1. Library preparation employed the immunoSEQ multiplex PCR assay. For the multiplex PCR, a mixture combining 60 forward primers for TCR Vbeta segments and 13 reverse primers for TCR Jbeta segments was used. The CDR3 region of rearranged TCR beta genes was amplified from genomic DNA by a multiplex PCR assay. The amplified TCR beta libraries were sequenced on the Illumina HiSeq System as 87-base-pair reads. In the original analysis: A later analysis tallied tens of millions of unique TCR beta chains across the 666 repertoires, and around 12 million of those chains were shared by two or more donors. Raw reads were error-corrected and collapsed into unique sequences by a nearest-neighbor algorithm in which closely related sequences were merged to remove PCR and sequencing errors. To assign V, D and J gene segments, CDR3 sequences were aligned to IMGT reference sequences. For a sequence to be retained, at least a six-nucleotide match to both a V gene segment and a J gene segment was required. Rearrangements were called productive when the CDR3 lacked stop codons and stayed in frame with V and J; all others were non-productive. Following IMGT convention, CDR3 was defined as the stretch from the second conserved V-encoded cysteine to the conserved J-encoded phenylalanine. Sequences without an unambiguous match to a single V gene segment were excluded from the earlier analysis of several hundred of the donors. In an earlier analysis of some 590 of the donors, V segments were called functional above 56.7% productive rearrangements and were called segregating when the between-donor standard deviation exceeded 5%. A statistical classification framework was built for diagnosing cytomegalovirus status from the catalog of TCR beta chain sequences. A later analysis assigned V and J genes by comparing TCR nucleotide sequences with IMGT/GENE-DB human TR gene sequences. A later analysis assigned CDR3 sequences and most-parsimonious VDJ recombination scenarios with the TCRdist pipeline. In a later analysis, every TCR beta chain was defined by the combination of its CDR3 amino acid sequence and its V-gene family, and reads without a unique V-gene family were dropped. In a later analysis, 550 to 650 highly shared, low-generation-probability nucleotide sequences were removed to address suspected cross-contamination and a sequencing artifact. In a later analysis, a clonal expansion index for each public chain was calculated from normalized within-repertoire ranks of inferred template counts. A later analysis computed generation probabilities with a VDJ recombination model fitted to out-of-frame rearrangements, and checked the results against IGoR. In a later analysis, hypergeometric tests were used to score TCR-TCR, TCR-HLA and TCR-CMV co-occurrence, with a repertoire-size bias correction applied to TCR pairs. In a later analysis, false discovery rates were estimated by permuting HLA or CMV assignments 20 times. In a later analysis, co-occurring TCRs were grouped with DBSCAN, and TCRdist sequence similarity was added when clustering was performed within HLA-allele-positive subsets. Repertoires with fewer than 30,000 or more than 120,000 public chains were left out of co-occurrence clustering, as were five repertoires with anomalous nucleotide sharing. Sourced from immuneACCESS, this table was stored by TCRdb with only in-frame sequences that have V and J called. A share of the clones is absent; for the studies checked, an unresolved V gene accounts for under half, and the remainder has no known explanation. V and J calls and clone size are those listed in that table; D and trimming were worked out from the DNA. The sample table shows roughly 100,000 clones, and almost 80% are seen once. Clones ranked in the top ten supply roughly 6% of the sample.

A note on this clone: Its antigen is still unknown. Per-base qualities were not stored, and no clone one base away is much larger.

Material for sequencing was PBMCs. The chain joins TRBV18 to TRBJ2-1; 9 central nucleotides agree with TRBD2. The source of this sequence is a man aged 55-75 years in good health and CMV-seropositive. For the CDR3, the sequence is CASSAAGGRFNEQFF. The sequenced DNA is TGTGCCAGCTCAGCTGCGGGGGGGCGGTTCAATGAGCAGTTCTTC. Outside the CDR3, residues come from the reference TRBV18 and TRBJ2-1 proteins, so the full variable domain is: NAGVMQNPRHLVRRRGQEARLRCSPMKGHSHVYWYRQLPEEGLKFMVYLQKENIIDESGMPKERFSAEFPKEGPSILRIQQVVRGDSAAYFCASSAAGGRFNEQFFGPGTRLTVL.